This T cell receptor (beta chain) was observed in a study of T cell repertoires in cytomegalovirus infection. Study information: HLA-B-restricted CMV epitopes that are well studied, plus recently identified HLA-C-restricted ones, were used by the study.

CDR1 is SGHAT, CDR2 FQDESV, per germline (reference sequence). V was cut by 8 bases and J by 5 bases, with 15 bases left in between. The CDR3 runs to 13 residues. Concerning this clonotype itself: Its antigen is not known.

TCRdb itself ran the reads through MiXCR, one entry per CDR3 protein. Of fewer than 1,000,000 distinct CDR3 sequences listed, roughly 31% are singletons. The chain uses TRBV11-1 and TRBJ1-1, with D hard to call. The sequence derives from a human donor in good health (CMV status not recorded). Some clones in this sample may be carry-over from other donors' samples. The sample in question was cultured CD8+ T cells from PBMCs, obtained from culture after CMV antigen stimulation. Here the CDR3 DNA reads TGTGCCAGCTACGATGGGGTTGGGACTGAAGCTTTCTTT. Translated: CASYDGVGTEAFF.